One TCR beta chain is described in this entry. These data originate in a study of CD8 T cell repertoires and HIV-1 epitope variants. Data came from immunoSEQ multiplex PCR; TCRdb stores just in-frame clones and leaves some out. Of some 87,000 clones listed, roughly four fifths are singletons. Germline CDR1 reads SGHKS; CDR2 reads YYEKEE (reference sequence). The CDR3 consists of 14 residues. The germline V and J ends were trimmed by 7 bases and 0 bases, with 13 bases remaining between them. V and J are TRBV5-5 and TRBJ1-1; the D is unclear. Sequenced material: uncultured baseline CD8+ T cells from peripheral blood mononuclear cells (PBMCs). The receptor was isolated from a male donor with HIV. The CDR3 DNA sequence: TGTGCCAGCTCCCGAACCCCCATGAACACTGAAGCTTTCTTT. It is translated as CASSRTPMNTEAFF. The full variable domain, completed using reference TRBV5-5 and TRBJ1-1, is DAGVTQSPTHLIKTRGQQVTLRCSPISGHKSVSWYQQVLGQGPQFIFQYYEKEERGRGNFPDRFSARQFPNYSSELNVNALLLGDSALYLCASSRTPMNTEAFFGQGTRLTVV.